The 30 T cell receptor beta chains in this list originate from one sample, sequenced in a study of radiotherapy plus CTLA-4 blockade in lung cancer. Assay used: immunoSEQ multiplex PCR; TCRdb lists only in-frame clones, some missing. The table includes about 45,000 clones, 63% detected once. Sequences were derived from peripheral blood, sampled from a patient treated with radiotherapy plus ipilimumab. Source of these receptors: a human donor with non-small cell lung cancer who had a partial response to radiotherapy plus ipilimumab.

The chain couples TRBV6-6 to TRBJ1-2; D not resolved. V was clipped by 2 bases and J by 0 bases, with 7 bases between them. Germline CDR1 and CDR2: MNHNY and SVGAGI (reference sequence). This CDR3 comprises 14 residues. The CDR3 sequence: CASSYGTANYGYTF. DNA of the CDR3: TGTGCCAGCAGTTACGGTACAGCTAACTATGGCTACACCTTC.

The J gene is TRBJ2-2, the V gene TRBV9; no clear D gene. CDR3 length: 13 amino acids. Trimming took 0 bases from V and 6 from J, leaving 6 bases between them. The germline gives CDR1 SGDLS, CDR2 YYNGEE. CDR3: CASSVVGAGELFF. The CDR3 coding sequence is TGTGCCAGCAGCGTAGTGGGCGCCGGGGAGCTGTTTTTT.

The chain's CDR3 is CAIGPGTGLGDTEAFF. The CDR3 DNA reads TGTGCCATCGGCCCCGGGACAGGGCTAGGGGACACTGAAGCTTTCTTT. The chain joins TRBV10-3 to TRBJ1-1; 9 nucleotides line up with TRBD1. Germline V gives CDR1 ENHRY, CDR2 SYGVKD. The CDR3 covers 16 residues. V trimming: 8 bases; J trimming: 3 bases; junction bases outside the gene matches: 13.

This chain connects TRBV7-3 to TRBJ2-2, with a tentative D call TRBD2 (6 bases). Germline V lookup: CDR1 SGHTA, CDR2 FQGTGA. This CDR3 is built from 13 residues. The germline V and J ends were trimmed by 7 bases and 5 bases, with 11 bases remaining between them. CDR3 protein: CASKEGPTGELFF. DNA for the CDR3: TGTGCCAGCAAGGAGGGCCCAACCGGGGAGCTGTTTTTT.

CDR3 sequence: CASSNSYNSPLHF. CDR3 nucleotides: TGTGCCAGCAGTAACTCCTATAATTCACCCCTCCACTTT. The chain combines TRBV7-3 with TRBJ1-6; D call uncertain. V gave up 6 bases and J gave up 0 bases, with 3 bases separating them. CDR3 length: 13 amino acids. CDR1 is SGHTA, CDR2 FQGTGA, per germline.

This clone appeared many times. J is TRBJ2-7 and V is TRBV7-8, with 8 bases fitting TRBD1. V dropped 6 bases and J dropped 3; count of bases not matched to a gene: 7. The length of the CDR3 is 14 residues. Germline V gene lookup returns CDR1 SGHVS and CDR2 FQNEAQ. The DNA for the CDR3 is TGTGCCAGCAGTCCGACAGGGGTGGGCTACGAGCAGTACTTC. The encoded protein is CASSPTGVGYEQYF.

The sample holds a few counts of this clone. The chain uses TRBV14 and TRBJ2-3; D not certain. Per the germline V gene, CDR1 is SGHDN and CDR2 is FVKESK. The CDR3 loop spans 13 amino acids. Trimming cost V 0 bases and J 6 bases, with 7 bases left between them. CDR3 bases: TGTGCCAGCAGCCAAGATTGGGCGGATACGCAGTATTTT. Translation: CASSQDWADTQYF.

The rearrangement links TRBV5-1 to TRBJ2-3; TRBD2 matches 10 bases. Germline CDR1 SGHRS, CDR2 YFSETQ. CDR3 length: 17 amino acids. The J segment lost 5 bases and the V segment lost 0 bases, leaving 9 bases of the junction unmatched. CDR3 in DNA: TGCGCCAGCAGCTTGGCCAGGAGCGGGGGGGCTGTAGATACGCAGTATTTT. This encodes CASSLARSGGAVDTQYF.

This chain connects TRBV15 to TRBJ2-1, with 8 bases aligning to TRBD1. CDR1 LNHNV and CDR2 YYDKDF come from the germline V gene (reference sequence). The CDR3 has 15 amino acids. Trimming took 8 bases from V and 2 from J; bases not matched to a gene: 8. CDR3 sequence reads: CATRDVGQAYNEQFF. CDR3 DNA sequence: TGTGCCACCCGGGATGTGGGACAGGCCTACAATGAGCAGTTCTTC.

This chain uses TRBV9 with TRBJ2-7, with 8 bases lining up with TRBD1. Germline-derived CDR1 and CDR2 are SGDLS and YYNGEE. This CDR3 region has 14 residues. V lost 4 bases to trimming and J lost 1 base; unmatched junction nucleotides: 4. This CDR3 is CASSPRTGSYEQYF. Here the CDR3 DNA reads TGTGCCAGCAGCCCACGGACAGGGTCCTACGAGCAGTACTTC.

V gene TRBV5-1 combines with J gene TRBJ1-2, with TRBD1 matching over 9 bases. Germline CDR1 and CDR2: SGHRS and YFSETQ. The CDR3 runs to 14 residues. V shed 4 bases and J 4 bases; nucleotides not matched to a gene: 5. The CDR3 spells CASSGTGLGYGYTF. The CDR3 DNA is TGCGCCAGCAGCGGGACAGGGTTGGGCTATGGCTACACCTTC.

This clone showed up just a few times. Other DNA variants within this sample encode the same CDR3. The chain carries TRBV18 and TRBJ2-3; D is uncertain. Trimming took 6 bases from V and 1 from J, leaving 5 bases between them. Per the germline V gene, CDR1 is KGHSH and CDR2 is LQKENI. The CDR3 is 12 amino acids. CDR3 in DNA: TGTGCCAGCTCGGGCGGCACAGATACGCAGTATTTT. This gives the protein CASSGGTDTQYF.

This clone was counted only a few times. The V call is TRBV28, the J call TRBJ2-1, with a weak D call TRBD2 (6 bases). Deletions cut 1 base from V and 9 bases from J, with 28 bases between. This CDR3 comprises 19 residues. Germline V lookup: CDR1 MDHEN, CDR2 SYDVKM. DNA of the CDR3: TGTGCCAGCAGTTTATATCTCTTTTCTTCGGGACTCAGGTCGAGTGAGCAGTTCTTC. Translated, it gives CASSLYLFSSGLRSSEQFF.

This clone has just a few counts. Different DNA sequences within this sample yield the same CDR3. The chain joins TRBV6-5 to TRBJ2-1; 7 bases line up with TRBD1. The junction had 3 bases not matched to a gene; V was cut back by 4 bases and J by 0 bases. The CDR3 extends over 15 amino acids. Germline assignment: CDR1 MNHEY and CDR2 SVGAGI. CDR3 amino acids: CASSSGQSSYNEQFF. CDR3 nucleotides: TGTGCCAGCAGTTCGGGACAGAGCTCCTACAATGAGCAGTTCTTC.

This clone is a singleton in its sample. Compared with germline, one end of the junction differs, possibly owing to a read error. The gene calls are TRBV2 and TRBJ1-2; 11 nucleotides line up with TRBD1. The V gene's germline CDR1 is SNHLY and CDR2 FYNNEI. The CDR3 extends over 14 amino acids. The CDR3 DNA follows: TGTGCCAGCAGTGATGGAGGACAGGGGGCGAAGAAAGCCTTC. Amino acids: CASSDGGQGAKKAF.

This clone has more than one count but fewer than ten. The J gene is TRBJ1-4, the V gene TRBV4-1; D is unclear. Deletions cut 1 base from V and 4 bases from J, with 10 bases between. CDR1 MGHRA and CDR2 YSYEKL come from the germline V gene. The CDR3 extends over 15 amino acids. CDR3 sequence reads: CASSQVTEFNEKLFF. The CDR3 DNA reads as TGCGCCAGCAGCCAAGTAACGGAGTTTAATGAAAAACTGTTTTTT.

The chain uses TRBV11-1 and TRBJ2-1; D uncertain. Trimming removed 3 bases from V and 8 bases from J, with 8 bases in between. The CDR3 extends over 12 amino acids. CDR1 is SGHAT and CDR2 is FQDESV in the germline V gene (reference sequence). The CDR3 loop reads CASSLKLDEQFF. In DNA, the CDR3 is TGTGCCAGCAGCTTGAAGCTGGATGAGCAGTTCTTC.

V and J are TRBV19 and TRBJ2-3, with D possibly matching TRBD2 (5 bases). Germline CDR1 LNHDA, CDR2 SQIVND (reference sequence). V lost 5 bases, J lost 2 bases, and 8 bases lay in between. The CDR3 covers 13 residues. CDR3 sequence reads: CASSFRDTDTQYF. In nucleotides, the CDR3 is TGTGCCAGTAGTTTCCGGGACACAGATACGCAGTATTTT.

The rearrangement uses TRBV7-8 and TRBJ1-3; maybe TRBD1 (5 bases). The CDR3 has 15 residues. The ends were cut back, 6 bases at V and 3 bases at J, with 15 bases in the middle. The V gene's germline CDR1 is SGHVS and CDR2 FQNEAQ. In DNA form, the CDR3 reads TGTGCCAGCAGTAAAGGCGGGACTGGTGGAAACACCATATATTTT. It is translated as CASSKGGTGGNTIYF.

The rearrangement joins TRBV30 to TRBJ2-7, with TRBD2 as a possible D gene (7 bases). The V gene's germline CDR1 is GTSNPN and CDR2 SVGIG (reference sequence). Trimming stripped 4 bases from V and 5 bases from J, with 15 bases between. CDR3 size: 13 residues. The CDR3 region is CAWNRGAVDEQYF. The CDR3 DNA sequence: TGTGCCTGGAATCGGGGGGCGGTCGACGAGCAGTACTTC.

In DNA, the CDR3 is TGCGCCAGCAGTCCGTCTCCCAGGGGCGGGGAGCTGTTTTTT. It translates to CASSPSPRGGELFF. V is TRBV10-1 and J is TRBJ2-2; tentative D call: TRBD1 (6 bases). V lost 5 bases, J lost 7 bases, and 14 bases lay in between. The CDR3 runs 14 residues. Germline V lookup: CDR1 WNHNN, CDR2 SYGVQD (reference sequence).

The sample holds a few counts of this clone. This rearrangement joins TRBV6-1 to TRBJ1-2; possibly TRBD1 for D (6 bases). This CDR3 has 13 residues. CDR1 and CDR2 (germline): MNHNS, SASEGT. The germline V and J ends were trimmed by 8 bases and 1 base, with 11 bases remaining between them. In DNA, the CDR3 is TGTGCCAGCGACGTAGGGGGTAACTATGGCTACACCTTC. As protein: CASDVGGNYGYTF.

This clone showed up just a few times. The chain couples TRBV6-5 to TRBJ1-1; D is ambiguous. The V and J ends lost 5 bases and 9 bases respectively, with 16 bases between them. There are 13 residues in the CDR3. CDR1 MNHEY and CDR2 SVGAGI come from the germline V gene. CDR3 sequence (DNA): TGTGCCAGCAGTGAAGCGCGGGGAACGAAAGCTTTCTTT. As protein: CASSEARGTKAFF.

This chain joins TRBV7-9 and TRBJ2-7; TRBD1 aligns across 8 bases. This CDR3 comprises 12 residues. V shed 8 bases, J shed 2 bases, and the junction held 2 bases outside the gene matches. Per germline, CDR1 SEHNR and CDR2 FQNEAQ (reference sequence). This CDR3 reads CASGQGAYEQYF. DNA for the CDR3: TGTGCCAGCGGACAGGGAGCCTACGAGCAGTACTTC.

This chain uses TRBV5-1 with TRBJ2-7; TRBD2 aligns across 15 bases. The junction had 5 bases not matched to a gene; V was cut back by 3 bases and J by 4 bases. The CDR3 is 16 residues long. In germline, CDR1 is SGHRS, CDR2 YFSETQ. This CDR3 reads CASSSGLAGGPYEQYF. The CDR3 nucleotides are TGCGCCAGCAGCTCAGGACTAGCGGGAGGGCCGTACGAGCAGTACTTC.

This clone occurred a few times. CDR3 DNA: TGTGCCAGCAGCATGGACAGAACGGGGACCCAGTACTTC. It translates to CASSMDRTGTQYF. The V call is TRBV6-1, the J call TRBJ2-5, with a tentative D call TRBD1 (6 bases). Germline V lookup: CDR1 MNHNS, CDR2 SASEGT. The V gene lost 6 bases and the J gene lost 7 bases, with 15 bases spanning the gap. The CDR3 length is 13 residues.

This clone was picked up a small number of times. V gene TRBV7-2 combines with J gene TRBJ2-3, with 7 bases that match TRBD2. The CDR3 is 15 amino acids. Germline V gene data show CDR1 as SGHTA and CDR2 as FQGNSA. The V and J ends lost 5 bases and 3 bases, in that order; junction bases with no gene match: 8. The CDR3 DNA sequence: TGTGCCAGCAGCCACCGGGACGGGGGGACAGATACGCAGTATTTT. This sequence encodes CASSHRDGGTDTQYF.

V is TRBV5-5 and J is TRBJ1-2, with no clear D. CDR1 SGHKS and CDR2 YYEKEE come from the germline V gene (reference sequence). The length of the CDR3 is 16 residues. Trimming took 0 bases from V and 1 from J, leaving 13 bases between them. The CDR3, as DNA: TGTGCCAGCAGCTTGGTTTCGCCGGGGATTAACTATGGCTACACCTTC. The encoded protein is CASSLVSPGINYGYTF.

The gene calls are TRBV7-8 and TRBJ1-2; D is unclear. The CDR3 spans 12 residues. CDR1 is SGHVS, CDR2 FQNEAQ, per germline. V shed 5 bases and J shed 6 bases, with 10 bases lying between them. The CDR3 coding sequence is TGTGCCAGCAGCCCTAGAGGGAATGGCTACACCTTC. Translating gives CASSPRGNGYTF.

This chain uses TRBV5-1 with TRBJ2-7, with a tentative D call TRBD2 (6 bases). The V end lost 2 bases, the J end lost 4 bases, and 16 bases lay between the germline ends. From germline, CDR1 is SGHRS and CDR2 YFSETQ. This CDR3 region has 15 residues. CDR3 nucleotides: TGCGCCAGCAGCTTATCCCCCGGAGGGCGGTACGAGCAGTACTTC. Its translation is CASSLSPGGRYEQYF.